The clone carrying this TCR beta chain was counted ten times or more. Amplified TCR beta CDR3 regions were obtained using RNA transcripts as template. An opening RT-PCR round employed HTBI primers and preceded a second-round multiplex PCR. TCRdb ran MiXCR on the multiplex PCR reads and lists one entry per CDR3 protein. The repertoire holds about 1.1 million distinct CDR3 sequences, 36% seen once, with approximately 10% in the top ten. The CDR3 extends over 17 amino acids. Looked up from germline, CDR1 is SGHTA and CDR2 is FQGNSA. Trimming cost V 2 bases and J 4 bases, with 15 bases left between them. These data belong to a study of Graves' ophthalmopathy and Graves' hyperthyroidism.

What was sequenced was peripheral blood or thyroid tissue (not recorded which). The receptor was derived from an adult man with Graves' hyperthyroidism. The gene calls are TRBV7-2 and TRBJ2-6; D is possibly TRBD1 or TRBD2 (6 bases each). The CDR3 DNA reads TGTGCCAGCAGCTTAATTTTGGGGGGCGCCGGGGCCAACGTCCTGACTTTC. Residues: CASSLILGGAGANVLTF. Looking up the rest from reference TRBV7-2 and TRBJ2-6 gives the full variable domain: GAGVSQSPSNKVTEKGKDVELRCDPISGHTALYWYRQSLGQGLEFLIYFQGNSAPDKSGLPSDRFSAERTGGSVSTLTIQRTQQEDSAVYLCASSLILGGAGANVLTFGAGSRLTVL.